The T cell receptor beta chain under discussion was sequenced for a study of post-analysis software for immune sequencing data. Study findings and constraints: Diversity measured as normalized Chao1 was significantly lower in multiple sclerosis patients than in controls. Comparison of patients with controls showed 5 or 6 TRBV segments more frequent in patients, TRBV5-6, TRBV5-1 and TRBV20-1 among them. Same-batch samples co-clustered strongly by F measure.

This clonotype was seen only a few times. Its specificity is unknown. TCR beta libraries were prepared from cDNA with unique molecular identifiers. TCRdb re-derived calls from the PCR reads in MiXCR, one entry per CDR3 protein. The table lists around 700,000 distinct CDR3 sequences, approximately 60% of them singletons. Germline values: CDR1 DFQATT, CDR2 SNEGSKA (reference sequence). The V gene lost 6 bases and the J gene lost 2 bases, with 21 bases spanning the gap. The CDR3 consists of 16 residues. The chain links TRBV20-1 to TRBJ2-3; no clear D. What was sequenced was blood. This clonotype originated in a girl aged 2-15 years with multiple sclerosis. This CDR3 reads CSADEWNADHTDTQYF. DNA for the CDR3: TGCAGTGCCGACGAGTGGAATGCGGATCACACAGATACGCAGTATTTT.